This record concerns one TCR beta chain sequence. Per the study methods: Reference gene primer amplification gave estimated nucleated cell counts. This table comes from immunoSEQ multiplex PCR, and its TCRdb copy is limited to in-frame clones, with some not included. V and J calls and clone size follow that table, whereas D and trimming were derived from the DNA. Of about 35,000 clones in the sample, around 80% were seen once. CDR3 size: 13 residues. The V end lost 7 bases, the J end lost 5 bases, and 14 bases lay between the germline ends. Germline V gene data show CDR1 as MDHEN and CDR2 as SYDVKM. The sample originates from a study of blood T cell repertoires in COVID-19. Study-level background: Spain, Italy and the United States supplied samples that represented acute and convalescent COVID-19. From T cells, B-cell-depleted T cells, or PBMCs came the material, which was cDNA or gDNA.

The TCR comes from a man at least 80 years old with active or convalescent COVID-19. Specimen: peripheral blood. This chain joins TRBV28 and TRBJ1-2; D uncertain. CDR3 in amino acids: CASTVGAWYGYTF. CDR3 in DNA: TGTGCCAGCACCGTCGGAGCTTGGTATGGCTACACCTTC.